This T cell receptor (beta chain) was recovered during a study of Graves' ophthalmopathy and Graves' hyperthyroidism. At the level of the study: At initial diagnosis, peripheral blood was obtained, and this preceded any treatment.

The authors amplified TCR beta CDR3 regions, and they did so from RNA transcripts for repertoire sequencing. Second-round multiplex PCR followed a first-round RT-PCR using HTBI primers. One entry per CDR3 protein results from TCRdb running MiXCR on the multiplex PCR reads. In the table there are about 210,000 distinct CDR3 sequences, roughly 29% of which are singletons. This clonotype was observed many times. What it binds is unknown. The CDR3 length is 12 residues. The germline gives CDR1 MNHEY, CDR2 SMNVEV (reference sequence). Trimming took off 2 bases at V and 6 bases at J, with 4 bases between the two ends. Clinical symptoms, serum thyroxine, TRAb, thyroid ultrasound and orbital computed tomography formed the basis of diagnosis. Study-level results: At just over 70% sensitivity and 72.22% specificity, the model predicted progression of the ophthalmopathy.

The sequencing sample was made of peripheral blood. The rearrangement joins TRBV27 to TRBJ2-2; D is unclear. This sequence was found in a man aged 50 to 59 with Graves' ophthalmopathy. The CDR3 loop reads CASSLIPGELFF. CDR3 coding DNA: TGTGCCAGCAGTTTAATCCCCGGGGAGCTGTTTTTT.